The 20 T cell receptor beta chains presented below share a single source sample, sequenced in a study of blood T cell repertoires in COVID-19. Some clones are missing from TCRdb's copy, which holds only in-frame ones; the method was immunoSEQ multiplex PCR. The sample consists of about 320,000 clones, roughly 90% of them appearing once. The sample taken for sequencing was PBMCs or T cells enriched from blood (not recorded which). These receptors all stem from a woman aged 25-40 years who had been exposed to COVID-19.

J is TRBJ2-2 and V is TRBV11-2, with a possible D match to TRBD2 (5 bases). Trimming removed 7 bases at V and 1 base at J, with 10 bases between. The germline V gene encodes CDR1 SGHAT and CDR2 FQNNGV. This CDR3 comprises 14 residues. For the CDR3, the DNA is TGTGCCAGCATTAGGGCGGGGAACACCGGGGAGCTGTTTTTT. Encoded protein: CASIRAGNTGELFF. The full variable domain, rest sourced from reference TRBV11-2 and TRBJ2-2, is EAGVAQSPRYKIIEKRQSVAFWCNPISGHATLYWYQQILGQGPKLLIQFQNNGVVDDSQLPKDRFSAERLKGVDSTLKIQPAKLEDSAVYLCASIRAGNTGELFFGEGSRLTVL.

The genes are TRBV29-1 and TRBJ1-1; maybe TRBD1 (6 bases). There are 13 residues in the CDR3. Germline loops: CDR1 SQVTM, CDR2 ANQGSEA. The V gene lost 5 bases and the J gene lost 0 bases, with 10 bases spanning the gap. This CDR3 is CSVKQGLNTEAFF. The CDR3 DNA reads as TGCAGCGTTAAACAGGGTTTGAACACTGAAGCTTTCTTT.

J is TRBJ1-6 and V is TRBV10-3; TRBD1 aligns across 8 bases. Germline CDR1 ENHRY, CDR2 SYGVKD. V shed 7 bases and J 5 bases; nucleotides not matched to a gene: 7. The CDR3 is 15 residues long. CDR3 in amino acids: CAITARTGNNSPLHF. As DNA, the CDR3 is TGTGCCATCACCGCTCGGACAGGGAATAATTCACCCCTCCACTTT.

The chain uses TRBV6-5 and TRBJ1-2; TRBD1 agrees at 7 bases. The CDR3 sequence is 14 residues long. V gave up 5 bases and J gave up 5 bases; unmatched junction bases: 8. Germline loops: CDR1 MNHEY, CDR2 SVGAGI. DNA for the CDR3: TGTGCCAGCAGTCCTGGGGGGACAGATTATGGCTACACCTTC. It yields the protein CASSPGGTDYGYTF.

V and J are TRBV4-1 and TRBJ1-1; unclear D gene. V lost 3 bases, J lost 0 bases, and 14 bases lay in between. Per the germline V gene, CDR1 is MGHRA and CDR2 is YSYEKL. The CDR3 has 16 residues. Here the CDR3 DNA reads TGCGCCAGCAGCCATCGACGTGACAAATTGAACACTGAAGCTTTCTTT. Amino acid sequence: CASSHRRDKLNTEAFF.

V gene TRBV27 combines with J gene TRBJ2-7, with 8 bases matching TRBD1. The CDR3 contains 14 residues. V shed 4 bases, J shed 6 bases, and the junction held 8 bases outside the gene matches. Germline assignment: CDR1 MNHEY and CDR2 SMNVEV (reference sequence). CDR3 sequence (DNA): TGTGCCAGCAGTTCCCAGGGGGCGCAGGGCGAGCAGTACTTC. The encoded protein is CASSSQGAQGEQYF.

The rearrangement uses TRBV15 and TRBJ1-1; D is undetermined. CDR1 and CDR2 (germline): LNHNV, YYDKDF (reference sequence). This CDR3 is 13 amino acids long. Trimming removed 1 base at V and 7 bases at J, with 10 bases between. The CDR3: CATSRGAEHEAFF. Here the CDR3 DNA reads TGTGCCACCAGCAGAGGGGCAGAGCATGAAGCTTTCTTT. Based on the CDR3 plus reference TRBV15 and TRBJ1-1, the full variable domain is DAMVIQNPRYQVTQFGKPVTLSCSQTLNHNVMYWYQQKSSQAPKLLFHYYDKDFNNEADTPDNFQSRRPNTSFCFLDIRSPGLGDTAMYLCATSRGAEHEAFFGQGTRLTVV.

The chain joins TRBV5-8 to TRBJ1-1; TRBD1 might be the D (6 bases). V was cut by 4 bases and J by 2 bases, with 18 bases left in between. The germline CDR1 and CDR2 sequences are SGHTS and YDEGEE. There are 16 residues in the CDR3. The DNA for the CDR3 is TGTGCCAGCAGCCAGACTACCGGGACACATAACACTGAAGCTTTCTTT. This sequence encodes CASSQTTGTHNTEAFF. Using reference TRBV5-8 and TRBJ1-1 for the parts outside the CDR3, the full variable domain is EAGVTQSPTHLIKTRGQQATLRCSPISGHTSVYWYQQALGLGLQFLLWYDEGEERNRGNFPPRFSGRQFPNYSSELNVNALELEDSALYLCASSQTTGTHNTEAFFGQGTRLTVV.

The chain carries TRBV6-2 or TRBV6-3 and TRBJ1-1; D is perhaps TRBD1 (6 bases). Germline CDR1 reads MNHEY; CDR2 reads SVGEGT. V lost 5 bases and J lost 4, with 11 bases in between. This CDR3 has 13 residues. The CDR3 DNA is TGTGCCAGCAGTGCGGACAGACCCACTGAAGCTTTCTTT. The encoded protein is CASSADRPTEAFF.

V is TRBV7-9 and J is TRBJ1-4, with D perhaps matching TRBD1 (6 bases). V lost 5 bases and J 8 bases, leaving 15 bases between the germline ends. This CDR3 is 14 amino acids long. Germline CDR1 reads SEHNR; CDR2 reads FQNEAQ (reference sequence). The CDR3 coding sequence is TGTGCCAGCAGCCTGTCCGTGGGGACAGAAAAACTGTTTTTT. It is translated as CASSLSVGTEKLFF.

The rearrangement joins TRBV6-1 to TRBJ1-4; D gene unclear. The CDR3 has 18 amino acids. Trimming stripped 2 bases from V and 0 bases from J, with 16 bases between. Germline V gives CDR1 MNHNS, CDR2 SASEGT. For the CDR3, the DNA is TGTGCCAGCAGTGAACGGCTCGGGATAGGAGCAACTAATGAAAAACTGTTTTTT. It is translated as CASSERLGIGATNEKLFF.

CDR3 in DNA: TGTGCCAGCAGCCAGAGAATCGGGGAGCTGTTTTTT. As protein: CASSQRIGELFF. The V call is TRBV3-1 (or the pseudogene TRBV3-2), the J call TRBJ2-2; D ambiguous. This CDR3 is built from 12 residues. The V gene's germline CDR1 is LGHDT and CDR2 YNNKEL (reference sequence). The ends were cut back, 3 bases at V and 7 bases at J, with 6 bases in the middle.

This chain links TRBV5-1 with TRBJ2-6; no firm D call. CDR3 length: 16 amino acids. The V and J ends lost 0 bases and 0 bases respectively, with 7 bases between them. CDR1 is SGHRS and CDR2 is YFSETQ in the germline V gene. The CDR3 is CASSLVLSSGANVLTF. In DNA, the CDR3 is TGCGCCAGCAGCTTGGTTCTTTCCTCTGGGGCCAACGTCCTGACTTTC. Based on the CDR3 plus reference TRBV5-1 and TRBJ2-6, the full variable domain is KAGVTQTPRYLIKTRGQQVTLSCSPISGHRSVSWYQQTPGQGLQFLFEYFSETQRNKGNFPGRFSGRQFSNSRSEMNVSTLELGDSALYLCASSLVLSSGANVLTFGAGSRLTVL.

V and J are TRBV10-3 and TRBJ2-3; tentative D call: TRBD1 (6 bases). CDR1 and CDR2 from the germline V gene are ENHRY and SYGVKD. The CDR3 length is 14 residues. With 0 bases removed from V and 8 bases from J, the gap between germline ends came to 12 bases. The CDR3 DNA reads TGTGCCATCAGTGAGTCGGGGGCGAGGGGTACGCAGTATTTT. This translates into CAISESGARGTQYF.

The chain has TRBV10-3 and TRBJ2-3; no firm D call. The V end lost 11 bases, the J end lost 3 bases, and 18 bases lay between the germline ends. Germline-derived CDR1 and CDR2 are ENHRY and SYGVKD. This CDR3 has 14 amino acids. The CDR3 DNA sequence: TGTGCCGCCCGGCCCTTCGCCGGGACAGATACGCAGTATTTT. Residues: CAARPFAGTDTQYF.

J is TRBJ2-5 and V is TRBV29-1; 7 positions match TRBD1. Trimming cost V 7 bases and J 2 bases; bases outside gene matches: 10. Germline values: CDR1 SQVTM, CDR2 ANQGSEA. This CDR3 is 14 amino acids long. The CDR3 DNA reads as TGCAGCGCCCAAACCGGGACAGCACAAGAGACCCAGTACTTC. Residues: CSAQTGTAQETQYF.

This chain links TRBV30 with TRBJ2-7, with TRBD1 identical over 7 bases. The CDR3 runs to 12 residues. The germline V gene has CDR1 GTSNPN and CDR2 SVGIG (reference sequence). V trimming: 7 bases; J trimming: 1 base; junction bases outside the gene matches: 4. CDR3 DNA sequence: TGTGCCTTAGGGGGCGGGTCCTACGAGCAGTACTTC. Amino acids: CALGGGSYEQYF.

About this clone: The sample carries other DNA sequences with the same CDR3. V and J are TRBV12-3 or TRBV12-4 and TRBJ1-2; a possible D gene is TRBD1 (5 bases). CDR3 size: 13 residues. V was clipped by 6 bases and J by 2 bases, with 10 bases between them. For the CDR3, the DNA is TGTGCCAGCAGCCTGTCAGGGAACTATGGCTACACCTTC. Its translation: CASSLSGNYGYTF.

V usage is TRBV3-1 (or the pseudogene TRBV3-2) and J usage is TRBJ2-2; the match to TRBD1 covers 8 bases. The trim removed 6 bases at V and 4 bases at J, leaving 10 bases unmatched. CDR1 is LGHDT, CDR2 YNNKEL, per germline (reference sequence). This CDR3 is built from 16 residues. CDR3 DNA: TGTGCCAGCAGGGCCGGGACAGGTACCCTCACCGGGGAGCTGTTTTTT. Amino acids: CASRAGTGTLTGELFF.

The CDR3 spells CASSIPTLERFYNSPLHF. CDR3 nucleotide sequence: TGTGCCAGCAGCATCCCTACATTGGAGCGCTTCTATAATTCACCCCTCCACTTT. The chain has TRBV7-2 and TRBJ1-6; D gene uncertain. This CDR3 is 18 amino acids long. With 5 bases removed from V and 3 bases from J, the gap between germline ends came to 20 bases. Germline V lookup: CDR1 SGHTA, CDR2 FQGNSA.